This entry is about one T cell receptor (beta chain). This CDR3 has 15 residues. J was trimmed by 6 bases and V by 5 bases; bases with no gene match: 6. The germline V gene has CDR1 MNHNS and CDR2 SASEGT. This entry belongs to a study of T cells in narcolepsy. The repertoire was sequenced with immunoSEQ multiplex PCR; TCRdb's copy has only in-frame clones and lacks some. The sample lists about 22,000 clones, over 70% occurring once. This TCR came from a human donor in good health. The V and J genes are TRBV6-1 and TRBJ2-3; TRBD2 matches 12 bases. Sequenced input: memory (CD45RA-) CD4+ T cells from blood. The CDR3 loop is CASSSSGGGLDTQYF. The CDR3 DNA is TGTGCCAGCAGTTCTAGCGGGGGGGGTCTGGATACGCAGTATTTT.